This entry lists 28 T cell receptor beta chains sequenced from one sample in a study of blood T cell repertoires in COVID-19. TCRdb's table, derived via immunoSEQ multiplex PCR, lists solely in-frame clones and lacks some. The sample has approximately 60,000 clones, 80% to 95% seen once. The sample was peripheral blood. The source of these receptors is a man in his 70s with active COVID-19.

The rearrangement links TRBV27 to TRBJ1-6, with a tentative D call TRBD1 (6 bases). Germline loops: CDR1 MNHEY, CDR2 SMNVEV (reference sequence). Trimming shortened V by 2 bases and J by 8 bases, and 22 bases separated the two germline ends. The CDR3 totals 18 residues. This CDR3 is CASSLRAQGLVIHSPLHF. CDR3 sequence (DNA): TGTGCCAGCAGTTTAAGGGCCCAGGGGCTTGTTATCCATTCACCCCTCCACTTT.

The V call is TRBV5-1, the J call TRBJ2-2, with a weak D call TRBD1 (7 bases). The germline V gene has CDR1 SGHRS and CDR2 YFSETQ. Deletions cut 2 bases from V and 6 bases from J, with 11 bases between. The CDR3 is made up of 14 amino acids. This chain's CDR3 is CASSFQGGPGELFF. CDR3 nucleotide sequence: TGCGCCAGCAGCTTCCAGGGGGGTCCCGGGGAGCTGTTTTTT.

J is TRBJ2-2 and V is TRBV5-1, with 7 bases aligning to TRBD1. The V and J ends lost 4 bases and 1 base, in that order; junction bases with no gene match: 7. Germline V lookup: CDR1 SGHRS, CDR2 YFSETQ. The CDR3 totals 16 residues. Here the CDR3 reads CASSKRQGVNTGELFF. The CDR3 nucleotides read TGCGCCAGCAGCAAAAGACAGGGCGTGAACACCGGGGAGCTGTTTTTT.

The chain is built from TRBV11-3 and TRBJ2-7; possible D gene TRBD2, 7 bases. This CDR3 comprises 15 residues. The V end lost 0 bases, the J end lost 2 bases, and 11 bases lay between the germline ends. CDR1 is SGHNT, CDR2 YENEEA, per germline. CDR3 loop: CASSLEGGAPYEQYF. Written as DNA, the CDR3 is TGTGCCAGCAGCTTAGAGGGGGGGGCCCCCTACGAGCAGTACTTC.

The V and J genes are TRBV6-1 and TRBJ1-4; D is ambiguous. CDR3 length: 16 residues. Germline V CDR1 and CDR2: MNHNS, SASEGT. V was shortened by 2 bases and J by 0 bases, with 10 bases between the two germline ends. CDR3 DNA sequence: TGTGCCAGCAGTGAACGTCTCGGTGCAACTAATGAAAAACTGTTTTTT. This codes for CASSERLGATNEKLFF.

V and J are TRBV27 and TRBJ1-1, with 7 bases fitting TRBD1. V dropped 6 bases and J dropped 0; count of bases not matched to a gene: 10. Germline CDR1 is MNHEY and CDR2 is SMNVEV (reference sequence). The CDR3 is 16 amino acids. CDR3 in amino acids: CASRPDREPMNTEAFF. The CDR3 region has the DNA TGTGCCAGCAGACCAGACAGGGAACCTATGAACACTGAAGCTTTCTTT.

DNA of the CDR3: TGTGCCAGCAGCTTATGGGGACTAGCGGGGGCTATACGTCAAGAGACCCAGTACTTC. Protein sequence: CASSLWGLAGAIRQETQYF. The gene calls are TRBV7-8 and TRBJ2-5, with 14 bases identical to TRBD2. This CDR3 has 19 amino acids. Germline values: CDR1 SGHVS, CDR2 FQNEAQ. Trimming took 2 bases from V and 2 from J; bases not matched to a gene: 10.

The V gene is TRBV5-6, the J gene TRBJ1-1; TRBD1 might be the D (5 bases). Deletions cut 3 bases from V and 4 bases from J, with 22 bases between. Germline V gene lookup returns CDR1 SGHDT and CDR2 YYEEEE. The CDR3 loop spans 17 amino acids. The CDR3 DNA is TGTGCCAGCAGCTCCGAATTTGTACTGGGGGAGGCCACTGAAGCTTTCTTT. Encoded protein: CASSSEFVLGEATEAFF.

This chain uses TRBV28 with TRBJ1-1, with a tentative D call TRBD1 (5 bases). The CDR3 contains 17 residues. Deletions cut 3 bases from V and 4 bases from J, with 21 bases between. Per germline, CDR1 MDHEN and CDR2 SYDVKM. CDR3 protein: CASSFRYVGGLSTEAFF. The CDR3 DNA is TGTGCCAGCAGTTTCCGTTACGTCGGGGGACTAAGCACTGAAGCTTTCTTT.

This clone occurred once. For the CDR3, the DNA is TGTGCCAGCAGTGATACCGGGACAGGGGGCGATGAAAAACTGTTTTTT. Translated, it gives CASSDTGTGGDEKLFF. This chain connects TRBV25-1 to TRBJ1-4; 12 bases are a match to TRBD1. The germline gives CDR1 MGHDK, CDR2 SYGVNS. Trimming took 3 bases from V and 6 from J; bases not matched to a gene: 5. This CDR3 is built from 16 residues.

This chain connects TRBV5-5 to TRBJ2-5, with 7 bases fitting TRBD1. Per the germline V gene, CDR1 is SGHKS and CDR2 is YYEKEE (reference sequence). The CDR3 loop spans 16 amino acids. The ends lost 0 bases at V and 3 bases at J; junction bases unmatched: 8. In DNA, the CDR3 is TGTGCCAGCAGCTTGGCCCCCGGGACAGTCAAAGAGACCCAGTACTTC. Its translation: CASSLAPGTVKETQYF.

This clone appeared a few times. In DNA, the CDR3 is TGTGCCAGCAGCTCGACAGGTACCAGAAACACCATATATTTT. It specifies CASSSTGTRNTIYF. The chain employs TRBV5-6 and TRBJ1-3; tentative D call: TRBD1 (6 bases). Looked up from germline, CDR1 is SGHDT and CDR2 is YYEEEE. Trimming took 3 bases from V and 5 from J, leaving 12 bases between them. The CDR3 extends over 14 amino acids.

This clone was observed once. The gene calls are TRBV27 and TRBJ2-3; TRBD2 matches at 8 bases. CDR1 and CDR2 from the germline V gene are MNHEY and SMNVEV (reference sequence). The junction had 3 bases not matched to a gene; V was cut back by 5 bases and J by 8 bases. The CDR3 has 12 residues. The CDR3 region is CASSGGGPTQYF. As DNA, the CDR3 is TGTGCCAGCAGTGGCGGGGGGCCTACGCAGTATTTT.

The chain has TRBV18 and TRBJ2-1; 10 nucleotides line up with TRBD1. Germline CDR1 reads KGHSH; CDR2 reads LQKENI. CDR3 length equals 13 residues. Unmatched junction bases numbered 3, after V lost 4 bases and J lost 9 bases. CDR3 nucleotide sequence: TGTGCCAGCTCACTGGGGACAGGGGTTGAGCAGTTCTTC. This sequence encodes CASSLGTGVEQFF.

The chain combines TRBV3-1 (or the pseudogene TRBV3-2) with TRBJ1-1; a weak D match, TRBD1 (6 bases). Looked up from germline, CDR1 is LGHDT and CDR2 is YNNKEL (reference sequence). Trimming removed 5 bases at V and 6 bases at J, with 13 bases between. This CDR3 has 13 amino acids. CDR3 DNA: TGTGCCAGCAGCGCCCACAGGGATCCTGAAGCTTTCTTT. This encodes CASSAHRDPEAFF.

The rearrangement joins TRBV6-5 to TRBJ1-2, with D uncertain. The CDR3 is made up of 15 amino acids. CDR1 and CDR2 (germline): MNHEY, SVGAGI. The V and J ends lost 2 bases and 2 bases respectively, with 12 bases between them. CDR3 region: CASSYDGRINYGYTF. CDR3 bases: TGTGCCAGCAGTTACGACGGCAGGATAAACTATGGCTACACCTTC.

This clone was found once. The CDR3 DNA reads TGTGCCAGCAGCAAAGAGCTTGGGGGACTGAACTATGGCTACACCTTC. Translation: CASSKELGGLNYGYTF. The chain links TRBV11-2 to TRBJ1-2, with D possibly matching TRBD1 (5 bases). Deletions cut 5 bases from V and 2 bases from J, with 18 bases between. Germline V lookup: CDR1 SGHAT, CDR2 FQNNGV. The CDR3 has 16 amino acids.

The chain carries TRBV7-9 and TRBJ1-5, with 7 positions matching TRBD1. The CDR3 contains 14 residues. The V gene's germline CDR1 is SEHNR and CDR2 FQNEAQ (reference sequence). V lost 5 bases and J lost 4; bases outside the gene matches: 5. The CDR3 DNA reads as TGTGCCAGCAGCGCCGGGACAGATAATCAGCCCCAGCATTTT. It translates to CASSAGTDNQPQHF.

This rearrangement joins TRBV4-3 to TRBJ2-3; 10 nucleotides agree with TRBD1. The CDR3 is 16 amino acids. J gave up 4 bases and V 0 bases, and 4 bases lay outside the gene matches. Looked up from germline, CDR1 is LGHNA and CDR2 is YSLEER. CDR3 amino acids: CASSQDPGTGADTQYF. The CDR3 DNA sequence: TGCGCCAGCAGCCAAGATCCGGGGACAGGGGCAGATACGCAGTATTTT.

V is TRBV6-4 and J is TRBJ1-2; 7 nucleotides agree with TRBD1. J lost 5 bases, V lost 7 bases, and 10 bases had no gene match. Per the germline V gene, CDR1 is MRHNA and CDR2 is SNTAGT. The CDR3 extends over 14 amino acids. As DNA, the CDR3 is TGTGCCAGCAAGCCCGGGGCAGGGGGGTATGGCTACACCTTC. Protein: CASKPGAGGYGYTF.

The count of this clone is one. The genes are TRBV5-1 and TRBJ1-2, with D perhaps matching TRBD1 (6 bases). The V and J ends lost 3 bases and 3 bases respectively, with 12 bases between them. Germline lookup yields CDR1 SGHRS and CDR2 YFSETQ. CDR3 length: 14 amino acids. CDR3 coding DNA: TGCGCCAGCAGCTCACAGGGTCCGGACTATGGCTACACCTTC. It codes for CASSSQGPDYGYTF. Full variable domain (missing parts from reference TRBV5-1 and TRBJ1-2): KAGVTQTPRYLIKTRGQQVTLSCSPISGHRSVSWYQQTPGQGLQFLFEYFSETQRNKGNFPGRFSGRQFSNSRSEMNVSTLELGDSALYLCASSSQGPDYGYTFGSGTRLTVV.

CDR3 protein: CSARTLGVQFF. The CDR3 DNA reads TGCAGTGCTAGAACCCTCGGGGTGCAGTTCTTC. This sequence joins TRBV20-1 and TRBJ2-1, with D perhaps matching TRBD2 (5 bases). The CDR3 sequence is 11 residues long. V was pared by 2 bases and J by 12 bases, with 11 bases between. Germline loops: CDR1 DFQATT, CDR2 SNEGSKA (reference sequence).

The CDR3 loop reads CASSLGAGVVNSPLHF. The CDR3 DNA reads TGTGCCAGCAGCTTAGGTGCAGGGGTTGTAAATTCACCCCTCCACTTT. The chain joins TRBV7-2 to TRBJ1-6, with a weak D call TRBD1 (6 bases). The CDR3 extends over 16 amino acids. Between the trimmed V and J ends, which lost 1 base and 7 bases, there was a span of 14 bases. Germline values: CDR1 SGHTA, CDR2 FQGNSA.

The J gene is TRBJ2-1, the V gene TRBV7-2; 8 nucleotides line up with TRBD1. Germline CDR1 SGHTA, CDR2 FQGNSA. The CDR3 is 14 residues long. V gave up 6 bases and J gave up 9 bases; unmatched junction bases: 10. The CDR3 loop is CASSSRQGTIEQFF. CDR3 sequence (DNA): TGTGCCAGCAGTTCTCGACAGGGGACGATTGAGCAGTTCTTC. The entire variable domain, with the rest obtained from reference TRBV7-2 and TRBJ2-1, is as follows: GAGVSQSPSNKVTEKGKDVELRCDPISGHTALYWYRQSLGQGLEFLIYFQGNSAPDKSGLPSDRFSAERTGGSVSTLTIQRTQQEDSAVYLCASSSRQGTIEQFFGPGTRLTVL.

The chain links TRBV4-2 to TRBJ1-6; D unresolved. Germline V CDR1 and CDR2: LGHNA, YNFKEQ. V was cut by 4 bases and J by 7 bases, with 14 bases left in between. This CDR3 has 15 residues. CDR3 region: CASSPAEGGNSPLHF. CDR3 nucleotides: TGTGCCAGCAGCCCCGCCGAGGGCGGGAATTCACCCCTCCACTTT.

The J gene is TRBJ1-5, the V gene TRBV6-1; D is unclear. This CDR3 is built from 15 residues. V gave up 2 bases and J gave up 0 bases, with 8 bases separating them. Looked up from germline, CDR1 is MNHNS and CDR2 is SASEGT. DNA for the CDR3: TGTGCCAGCAGTGAACAAGAGTATAGCAATCAGCCCCAGCATTTT. As protein: CASSEQEYSNQPQHF.

This clone has a single count. The CDR3: CASSHRVDGTEAFF. Written as DNA, the CDR3 is TGTGCCAGTAGCCACAGGGTTGACGGCACTGAAGCTTTCTTT. This chain links TRBV19 with TRBJ1-1; tentative D call: TRBD1 (6 bases). Germline values: CDR1 LNHDA, CDR2 SQIVND (reference sequence). The CDR3 runs 14 residues. The V end was cut by 6 bases, the J end by 4 bases, with 15 bases between.

The genes are TRBV19 and TRBJ1-1; the D gene is possibly TRBD1 (6 bases). The germline gives CDR1 LNHDA, CDR2 SQIVND (reference sequence). The ends were cut back, 5 bases at V and 1 base at J, with 8 bases in the middle. The CDR3 covers 13 residues. The CDR3, as DNA: TGTGCCAGTAGTGGGACACGGAACACTGAAGCTTTCTTT. It is translated as CASSGTRNTEAFF.